In this sample, the clone carrying this T cell receptor beta chain turned up a few times. Its antigen is currently unknown. A multiplex PCR was run with 60 Vbeta primers and 13 Jbeta primers. In the original analysis: Roughly 11 million shared chains were among the roughly 78 million unique TCR beta chains that a later analysis counted. This table comes from immunoSEQ multiplex PCR, and its TCRdb copy is limited to in-frame clones, with some not included. V, J and clone size are taken as reported in that table, and D and trimming were inferred from the DNA itself. Among roughly 150,000 clones, around two thirds were seen once, and the ten largest hold 8.5% to 12%. The germline CDR1 and CDR2 sequences are SGDLS and YYNGEE. V was shortened by 0 bases and J by 7 bases, with 7 bases between the two germline ends. The CDR3 spans 12 residues. These data originate in a study of cytomegalovirus exposure and HLA in healthy donors.

Study-level findings and limits: Earlier results showed most TCR beta V segments being productive about 87% or about 30% of the time.

Participants comprised healthy donors of bone marrow. The TCR was taken from a man aged 30 to 45 in good health and CMV-seropositive. The chain recombines TRBV9 with TRBJ1-1, with unresolved D. The specimen sequenced was PBMCs. CDR3 protein: CASSVGGSEAFF. As DNA, the CDR3 is TGTGCCAGCAGCGTAGGTGGCAGTGAAGCTTTCTTT.